This T cell receptor beta chain was recorded in a study of ipilimumab plus nivolumab after autologous stem cell transplantation. The germline gives CDR1 MNHNY, CDR2 SVGAGI (reference sequence). This CDR3 spans 14 amino acids. V dropped 5 bases and J dropped 1 base, with 11 bases sitting between them. The data were produced by immunoSEQ multiplex PCR, yet TCRdb's version contains in-frame clones alone and is incomplete. Here the sample spans 15,000 or so clones, approximately 80% being singletons. This clone is a singleton in its sample. The rearrangement joins TRBV6-6 to TRBJ1-1; D may be TRBD1 (5 bases). The sequences come from PBMCs, collected in a trial of ipilimumab plus nivolumab as post-transplant consolidation. This clonotype was sampled from a male donor with diffuse large B-cell lymphoma. CDR3 sequence reads: CASSRPTENTEAFF. CDR3 in DNA: TGTGCCAGCAGTAGGCCGACAGAGAACACTGAAGCTTTCTTT.